A selection of T cell receptor beta chains follows, all from one sample in a study of blood T cell repertoires in COVID-19. This table comes from immunoSEQ multiplex PCR, and its TCRdb copy is limited to in-frame clones, with some not included. The sample holds about 90,000 clones, 81% seen once. Sample: peripheral blood. The receptors originated from a man older than 75 with active or convalescent COVID-19. The CDR3 runs from the conserved cysteine through the conserved F or W. D genes are given only for firm matches. Clone size is shown for a subset of rows, as once, few, many or a class of expanded clone.

v_call	d_call	clone_size	j_call	cdr3_length	cdr3_nt	cdr3_aa
TRBV24-1	-	few	TRBJ2-7	11	TGTGCCACCAGTGATTACAACGAGCAGTACTTC	CATSDYNEQYF
TRBV18	TRBD1	-	TRBJ1-2	15	TGTGCCAGCTCACCCTTGGACAGGGCGGGCTATGGCTACACCTTC	CASSPLDRAGYGYTF
TRBV27	-	many	TRBJ1-2	14	TGTGCCAGCAGTTTATACGGGGCTAACTATGGCTACACCTTC	CASSLYGANYGYTF
TRBV19	TRBD1	-	TRBJ1-1	15	TGTGCCAGTAGGGTAAGGGACAGAGGAGACACTGAAGCTTTCTTT	CASRVRDRGDTEAFF
TRBV28	TRBD1	few	TRBJ1-5	14	TGTGCCAGCAGTTTCTCCGACAGGGCTCAGCCCCAGCATTTT	CASSFSDRAQPQHF
TRBV15	-	-	TRBJ2-2	16	TGTGCCACCAGTTTTCGAGGGGGAACGAACACCGGGGAGCTGTTTTTT	CATSFRGGTNTGELFF
TRBV5-6	TRBD1	few	TRBJ2-7	16	TGTGCCAGCAGCCCGGGACAGGGGGCAAGTTCCTACGAGCAGTACTTC	CASSPGQGASSYEQYF
TRBV4-3	TRBD1	-	TRBJ1-3	15	TGCGCCAGCAGCCAAAGACAGGGACCTGGAAACACCATATATTTT	CASSQRQGPGNTIYF
TRBV5-5	-	-	TRBJ2-3	11	TGTGCCAGCAGCTACTCACATACGCAGTATTTT	CASSYSHTQYF
TRBV18	-	-	TRBJ1-2	13	TGTGCCAGCTCACCCAACAGAGAAAGTGGCTACACCTTC	CASSPNRESGYTF
TRBV4-3	-	many	TRBJ1-2	16	TGCGCCAGCAGCCAAGGGGCGACAGGTACTACGCATGGCTACACCTTC	CASSQGATGTTHGYTF
TRBV5-4	TRBD1	-	TRBJ1-2	15	TGTGCCAGCAGCGCGGTTCCGGGACAGACACACGGCTACACCTTC	CASSAVPGQTHGYTF
TRBV28	TRBD1	-	TRBJ1-2	15	TGTGCCAGCAGTCAAGGGACAGGGAATAACTATGGCTACACCTTC	CASSQGTGNNYGYTF
TRBV9	TRBD2	-	TRBJ2-2	18	TGTGCCAGCAGCCCAAGAGGTGTGGGGGGGACGAACACCGGGGAGCTGTTTTTT	CASSPRGVGGTNTGELFF
TRBV19	-	-	TRBJ1-4	13	TGTGCCAGTAGTATAAGGACAGCTGAAAAACTGTTTTTT	CASSIRTAEKLFF
TRBV10-3	TRBD2	-	TRBJ2-7	13	TGTGCCACCCGGACTAGCGGGGGCGACGAGCAGTACTTC	CATRTSGGDEQYF
TRBV6-5	TRBD1	-	TRBJ1-4	14	TGTGCCAGCAGCCTAGGGACAGGGAGTGAAAAACTGTTTTTT	CASSLGTGSEKLFF
TRBV18	TRBD1	-	TRBJ1-2	14	TGTGCCAGCTCGCCTTGGACAGGGGGCTATGGCTACACCTTC	CASSPWTGGYGYTF
TRBV3-1/TRBV3-2	-	-	TRBJ1-5	13	TGTGCCAGCAGCCAAGATACTAGATCGCCCCAGCATTTT	CASSQDTRSPQHF
TRBV27	-	-	TRBJ1-6	15	TGTGCCAGCACGGTTAGCAGCTCCTATAATTCACCCCTCCACTTT	CASTVSSSYNSPLHF
TRBV27	-	-	TRBJ1-5	14	TGTGCCAGCAGTTTAAGAGTGGGCAATCAGCCCCAGCATTTT	CASSLRVGNQPQHF
TRBV19	-	-	TRBJ1-5	15	TGTGCCAGCACGGGGGGGCCGGTGGCCAATCAGCCCCAGCATTTT	CASTGGPVANQPQHF
TRBV7-8	TRBD2	-	TRBJ2-1	14	TGTGCCAGCAGCGGTAGCGGGGGGGCATATGAGCAGTTCTTC	CASSGSGGAYEQFF
TRBV24-1	TRBD1	-	TRBJ2-7	15	TGTGCCACCAGTGCCTTCAGGGGGAGCTCCTACGAGCAGTACTTC	CATSAFRGSSYEQYF
TRBV3-1/TRBV3-2	TRBD1	few	TRBJ1-4	15	TGTGCCAGCAGCTTTACAGGGGAACTTAATGAAAAACTGTTTTTT	CASSFTGELNEKLFF
TRBV3-1/TRBV3-2	-	-	TRBJ2-7	12	TGTGCCAGCAGCCAAGGAGGCTACGAGCAGTACTTC	CASSQGGYEQYF
TRBV6-6	TRBD2	-	TRBJ2-1	15	TGTGCCAGCACCCCGAGGGCGGGGGTCACCAATGAGCAGTTCTTC	CASTPRAGVTNEQFF
TRBV29-1	-	-	TRBJ2-3	12	TGCAGCGTTGACAGGGGCACAGATACGCAGTATTTT	CSVDRGTDTQYF
TRBV28	-	-	TRBJ1-6	15	TGTGCCAGCAGTTTTGACAGCACCTATAATTCACCCCTCCACTTT	CASSFDSTYNSPLHF
TRBV7-3	-	few	TRBJ1-6	15	TGTGCCAGCAGCTCACAAGGGGCAGGGTATTCACCCCTCCACTTT	CASSSQGAGYSPLHF
TRBV7-2	TRBD2	-	TRBJ2-5	15	TGTGCCAGCAGCTTGCCGGGGGGATCAAGAGAGACCCAGTACTTC	CASSLPGGSRETQYF
TRBV6-5	-	-	TRBJ2-1	15	TGTGCCAGCAGTTACTCGCGGGGGCCTGGGGATGAGCAGTTCTTC	CASSYSRGPGDEQFF
TRBV28	-	-	TRBJ1-1	15	TGTGCCAGCAGCGCACCGGGGACACAGAACACTGAAGCTTTCTTT	CASSAPGTQNTEAFF
TRBV19	TRBD1	-	TRBJ2-2	18	TGTGCCAGTAGCAAACCAGCTAAGGACAGGGGGCAACCCGGGGAGCTGTTTTTT	CASSKPAKDRGQPGELFF
TRBV3-1/TRBV3-2	-	-	TRBJ1-5	15	TGTGCCAGCAGCCGGGGACACTCGAGCAATCAGCCCCAGCATTTT	CASSRGHSSNQPQHF
TRBV6-2/TRBV6-3	TRBD1	-	TRBJ1-5	19	TGTGCCAGCAGTTTCCGGACAGGGGGCGCGGATAATAGCAATCAGCCCCAGCATTTT	CASSFRTGGADNSNQPQHF
TRBV6-5	-	few	TRBJ1-2	14	TGTGCCAGCACCCGAGTGGGGGGAAACTATGGCTACACCTTC	CASTRVGGNYGYTF
TRBV24-1	-	-	TRBJ1-2	15	TGTGCCACCAGTGATTTCCGGGGAGGAATCTATGGCTACACCTTC	CATSDFRGGIYGYTF
TRBV11-3	-	-	TRBJ2-1	15	TGTGCCAGCAGCCCACAGGGGAGGAGGGTGAATGAGCAGTTCTTC	CASSPQGRRVNEQFF
TRBV11-2	TRBD2	-	TRBJ2-3	19	TGTGCCAGCAGTTGGGGGACGCCGGGACTAGCGTCACTCACAGATACGCAGTATTTT	CASSWGTPGLASLTDTQYF
TRBV5-1	TRBD2	-	TRBJ2-1	16	TGCGCCAGCAACCAAAGGACTAGCGGGGGGGCTCGTGAGCAGTTCTTC	CASNQRTSGGAREQFF
TRBV28	-	once	TRBJ1-2	12	TGTGCCAGCAGTGCCAGGGTGTCTGGCTACACCTTC	CASSARVSGYTF
TRBV18	TRBD1	-	TRBJ1-3	20	TGTGCCAGCTCACCCCCCATCACCCGGGACAGGCGGAAAAATGGAAACACCATATATTTT	CASSPPITRDRRKNGNTIYF
TRBV7-9	-	-	TRBJ1-2	13	TGTGCCAGCAGCTTACCTCCAGGGGACGGCTACACCTTC	CASSLPPGDGYTF
TRBV11-2	TRBD2	-	TRBJ2-1	18	TGTGCCAGCAGCTTAGGCCGCAGCGGGGGGGCGTCTTACAATGAGCAGTTCTTC	CASSLGRSGGASYNEQFF
TRBV6-6	TRBD1	once	TRBJ1-5	14	TGTGCCAGCAGGGAGGACAGGGGAAATCAGCCCCAGCATTTT	CASREDRGNQPQHF
TRBV5-1	-	-	TRBJ2-2	13	TGCGCCAGCAGGGAGGGGGCTAACGGGGAGCTGTTTTTT	CASREGANGELFF
TRBV7-8	TRBD1	-	TRBJ2-1	14	TGTGCCAGCAGCCCCCGGACAGGGGGTGATGAGCAGTTCTTC	CASSPRTGGDEQFF
TRBV9	-	-	TRBJ1-6	15	TGTGCCAGCAGCGTAGTGGCGGACTATAATTCACCCCTCCACTTT	CASSVVADYNSPLHF
TRBV6-5	-	-	TRBJ1-1	13	TGTGCCAGCGCCCGTGTGGGCAACACTGAAGCTTTCTTT	CASARVGNTEAFF
TRBV6-5	TRBD1	-	TRBJ2-1	12	TGTGCCAGCAGCTCCGGACAGGGGCGGCAGTTCTTC	CASSSGQGRQFF
TRBV7-2	TRBD1	-	TRBJ1-4	16	TGTGCCAGCAGCCCCAGGGGGTACGGCACTAATGAAAAACTGTTTTTT	CASSPRGYGTNEKLFF
TRBV28	TRBD1	-	TRBJ2-4	16	TGTGCCAGCAGTCCGGGACAGACACTAGCCAAAAACATTCAGTACTTC	CASSPGQTLAKNIQYF
TRBV9	-	once	TRBJ1-1	14	TGTGCCAGCAGCGTAGTCGGCGGGAACACTGAAGCTTTCTTT	CASSVVGGNTEAFF
TRBV10-3	-	-	TRBJ1-4	14	TGTGCCATCAGTGCCGGCGGCCGTAATGAAAAACTGTTTTTT	CAISAGGRNEKLFF
TRBV9	-	-	TRBJ2-2	13	TGTGCCAGCAGCGTTCGGGTGTCCGGGGAGCTGTTTTTT	CASSVRVSGELFF